This T cell receptor (beta chain) was retrieved from a study of T cells expressing NK-cell markers (dated by TCRdb to about 2020). About the study as a whole: Fewer than ten donors provided sorted CD3+CD56+NKG2C+, CD3+CD56+NKG2C- and CD3+CD56-NKG2C+ T-cell subsets, whose TCR beta-chain repertoires were profiled. Seven of the eight sequenced donors were HCMV-seropositive and one was HCMV-seronegative. The study sequenced eight donors, all healthy volunteers chosen at random: three men and five women. Libraries were sequenced as 2 x 150 bp reads on Illumina HiSeq 2000/2500, MiSeq or NextSeq.

Sequencing relied on an Illumina HiSeq 2000. The TCR beta cDNA libraries were made using 5'RACE template switching, a step that added both a universal primer site and unique molecular identifiers. Synthesis of cDNA was primed from the TCR beta constant segment and was followed by two consecutive PCR amplification steps. For the original study's pipeline: MIGEC was used to demultiplex reads and group the reads by UMI, and MiTCR was used to assemble and quantify clonotypes. To exclude erroneous sequences, any TCR cDNA sequence not supported by at least two reads was discarded. The tcR package was used for downstream repertoire analysis, and clonotypes were matched across fractions by CDR3 nucleotide sequence plus V segment. Antigen specificity was annotated against VDJdb with VDJmatch, allowing one amino acid substitution in CDR3. After the reads were reprocessed by TCRdb, one entry was made per CDR3 protein sequence, with no DNA. The V and J calls come from TCRdb's annotation, not from the publication. For this sample, the table gives more than 400,000 distinct CDR3 sequences. Jointly, the top ten make up under 7.5% of the sample.

On this clonotype itself: Which antigen it targets is not known.

The investigation overall reported the following: Whether the expanded NKG2C-expressing T cell clones were specific for HCMV antigens remained unclear. Those dominant clonotypes were again the most abundant among CD3+CD56-NKG2C+ cells in a handful of donors, at roughly 25-60.1%. In over 5 donors, the dominant CD3+CD56+NKG2C+ clonotypes were among the top 10 CD8+ clonotypes and accounted for roughly 1.0-8% of CD8+ T cells.

To determine HCMV serostatus, a commercial ELISA kit was used to detect HCMV-specific IgG in serum. Ficoll density gradient centrifugation was used to isolate peripheral blood mononuclear cells from blood. Sequencing used blood T cells: a sorted CD56 or NKG2C T cell subset, CD4+ or CD8+ T cells, or bulk PBMC T cells (not recorded which). This receptor was taken from a woman aged 18 to 75 in good health.

The CDR3: CASNSGLIGIQYF. In this chain, TRBV12-3 or TRBV12-4 is recombined with TRBJ2-4; as DNA is missing, the TRBD2 call by TCRdb cannot be tested. The CDR3 measures 13 amino acids from cysteine to phenylalanine. Only the protein is on record.